Presented here are 30 T cell receptor beta chains from one specimen sequenced in a study of glioma-infiltrating T cells. TCR alpha and beta CDR3 regions were amplified from RNA using iRepertoire nested multiplex PCR. In TCRdb, the multiplex PCR reads were re-called with MiXCR into one record per CDR3 protein. This table holds about 130,000 distinct CDR3 sequences, 20% to 25% found once. The specimen sequenced was glioma tissue, nonneoplastic brain tissue, or PBMCs (not recorded which). Source of these receptors: a human donor with low-grade glioma or glioblastoma, undergoing nonglioma brain surgery, or in good health (not recorded which).

This clonotype was found many times. This sequence joins TRBV7-2 and TRBJ1-5; D might be TRBD1 (6 bases). CDR1 SGHTA and CDR2 FQGNSA come from the germline V gene. This CDR3 comprises 17 residues. Trimming took off 3 bases at V and 4 bases at J, with 19 bases between the two ends. DNA of the CDR3: TGTGCCAGCAGCTTTAGTCAGGGGAGGGATAAGAATCAGCCCCAGCATTTT. Its protein product is CASSFSQGRDKNQPQHF.

This clonotype occurred many times. This chain joins TRBV6-1 and TRBJ2-7; 12 bases map to TRBD2. The CDR3 spans 16 residues. Per the germline V gene, CDR1 is MNHNS and CDR2 is SASEGT. V shed 10 bases and J 6 bases; nucleotides not matched to a gene: 16. The CDR3 nucleotides read TGTGCCACCACAGGGGCTAGCGGGAGGGCCAAAGGCGAGCAGTACTTC. Amino acid sequence: CATTGASGRAKGEQYF.

As for this clonotype: A much bigger clone sits one base away, suggesting this may be a read error. This chain joins TRBV19 and TRBJ2-7; no clear D gene. There are 13 residues in the CDR3. Germline CDR1 is LNHDA and CDR2 is SQIVND (reference sequence). CDR3 sequence (DNA): TGTGCCAATAGTATGACACCTAGCTACGAGCAGTACTTC. Translation gives CANSMTPSYEQYF.

V and J are TRBV12-3 or TRBV12-4 and TRBJ2-7, with D possibly TRBD2 on 5 matching bases. This CDR3 is built from 13 residues. The V and J ends lost 11 bases and 5 bases respectively, with 19 bases between them. The CDR3 loop reads CAGTPALRDEQYF. The DNA for the CDR3 is TGTGCCGGCACACCGGCCTTGAGGGACGAGCAGTACTTC.

This clonotype was recorded a few times. The chain links TRBV5-8 to TRBJ2-7, with a tentative D call TRBD2 (6 bases). Germline CDR1 is SGHTS and CDR2 is YDEGEE. The CDR3 spans 15 residues. V gave up 0 bases and J gave up 0 bases, with 10 bases separating them. The CDR3 sequence is CASSLGGAISYEQYF. Written as DNA, the CDR3 is TGTGCCAGCAGCTTGGGCGGGGCCATCTCCTACGAGCAGTACTTC.

As for this clonotype: This may be a read error: a much more frequent sequence differs by one nucleotide. CDR3 nucleotide sequence: TGCAGTGCTACAGTCGGCTCTGGAAACACCATATATTTT. Translated, it gives CSATVGSGNTIYF. This chain links TRBV20-1 with TRBJ1-3; unclear D gene. CDR3 length equals 13 residues. Looked up from germline, CDR1 is DFQATT and CDR2 is SNEGSKA (reference sequence). V lost 4 bases and J 0 bases, leaving 7 bases between the germline ends.

This clonotype was recorded at least ten times. V and J are TRBV4-2 and TRBJ1-6; D is uncertain. CDR3 length: 15 amino acids. Trimming removed 3 bases at V and 5 bases at J, with 11 bases between. Germline V lookup: CDR1 LGHNA, CDR2 YNFKEQ. Written as DNA, the CDR3 is TGTGCCAGCAGCCATCCATCCGGGGATAATTCACCCCTCCACTTT. This codes for CASSHPSGDNSPLHF.

In this sample, this clonotype turned up many times. V usage is TRBV28 and J usage is TRBJ2-1, with D possibly matching TRBD2 (6 bases). The CDR3 is 14 residues long. Trimming took 6 bases from V and 10 from J, leaving 19 bases between them. CDR1 is MDHEN and CDR2 is SYDVKM in the germline V gene. The CDR3 protein is CASSPPWRDQEQFF. As DNA, the CDR3 is TGTGCCAGCAGCCCCCCCTGGAGGGACCAGGAGCAGTTCTTC.

This clonotype was seen many times. This chain uses TRBV20-1 with TRBJ2-1, with D perhaps TRBD2 (5 bases). The CDR3 loop spans 14 amino acids. V was trimmed by 0 bases and J by 1 base, leaving 7 bases between them. Germline V CDR1 and CDR2: DFQATT, SNEGSKA (reference sequence). The CDR3 DNA follows: TGCAGTGCTAGAGAACTAGGGTCCTACAATGAGCAGTTCTTC. This encodes CSARELGSYNEQFF.

The chain carries TRBV9 and TRBJ2-7; TRBD1 agrees at 9 bases. V was clipped by 0 bases and J by 12 bases; unmatched bases: 13. The CDR3 length is 15 residues. Germline CDR1 and CDR2: SGDLS and YYNGEE. The CDR3 sequence: CASSVGPGQGGPPYF. The CDR3 DNA is TGTGCCAGCAGCGTAGGTCCGGGACAGGGCGGTCCCCCGTACTTC.

This clonotype came up many times. The V gene is TRBV7-8, the J gene TRBJ2-5; D remains ambiguous. CDR1 is SGHVS and CDR2 is FQNEAQ in the germline V gene. The CDR3 covers 13 residues. V was pared by 4 bases and J by 4 bases, with 10 bases between. DNA for the CDR3: TGTGCCAGCAGCTCTAGGCTCCCAGAGACCCAGTACTTC. It encodes CASSSRLPETQYF.

This clonotype was counted ten times or more. V is TRBV6-1 and J is TRBJ2-7; D remains unclear. Deletions cut 7 bases from V and 2 bases from J, with 18 bases between. The length of the CDR3 is 15 residues. CDR1 and CDR2 from the germline V gene are MNHNS and SASEGT. CDR3 bases: TGTGCCAGCAATGCACAAGCCAAGGGAACCTACGAGCAGTACTTC. It codes for CASNAQAKGTYEQYF.

This clonotype has only a few counts. One end of the junction does not line up with germline, which may come from a read error. J is TRBJ2-1 and V is TRBV12-3 or TRBV12-4, with a possible D match to TRBD2 (5 bases). The CDR3 totals 14 residues. The chain's CDR3 is CASSLGQRYNEQFF. The DNA of the CDR3 is TGTGCAAGCAGTTTGGGTCAGCGGTACAATGAGCAGTTCTTC.

This clonotype showed up many times. The CDR3 coding sequence is TGTGCCAGCAGCTTAGGGGGGGCAGATACGCAGTATTTT. Its translation: CASSLGGADTQYF. V usage is TRBV7-2 and J usage is TRBJ2-3; D is perhaps TRBD2 (6 bases). CDR3 size: 13 residues. V lost 1 base, J lost 4 bases, and 6 bases lay in between. Germline V gene lookup returns CDR1 SGHTA and CDR2 FQGNSA.

This clonotype was found a few times. This may come from a read error, since a much larger clone is one base off. This chain links TRBV10-3 with TRBJ2-5; D ambiguous. Germline V gene data show CDR1 as ENHRY and CDR2 as SYGVKD. The CDR3 is 13 residues long. With 5 bases removed from V and 2 bases from J, the gap between germline ends came to 9 bases. The CDR3 coding sequence is TGTGCCATCAGTAACATGGAACAAGAGACCCAGTACTTC. Residues: CAISNMEQETQYF.

This clonotype was detected ten times or more. V is TRBV29-1 and J is TRBJ2-1; D call uncertain. The V and J ends lost 7 bases and 9 bases respectively, with 13 bases between them. Germline V gives CDR1 SQVTM, CDR2 ANQGSEA. The CDR3 has 11 residues. CDR3 sequence: CSASNEPEQFF. The DNA of the CDR3 is TGCAGCGCATCTAATGAACCTGAGCAGTTCTTC.

This clonotype was seen a few times. This chain links TRBV3-1 with TRBJ2-5; 7 bases agree with TRBD1. V was clipped by 0 bases and J by 12 bases; unmatched bases: 13. Looked up from germline, CDR1 is LGHDT and CDR2 is YNNKEL (reference sequence). This CDR3 has 15 amino acids. The CDR3, as DNA: TGTGCCAGCAGCCAAGATCTCACGGTAGCCGGGACAGAGTACTTC. Its protein is CASSQDLTVAGTEYF.

This clonotype was seen ten or more times. The V gene is TRBV20-1, the J gene TRBJ1-1; D may be TRBD1 (5 bases). This CDR3 contains 14 residues. The germline V and J ends were trimmed by 0 bases and 7 bases, with 15 bases remaining between them. From germline, CDR1 is DFQATT and CDR2 SNEGSKA (reference sequence). As DNA, the CDR3 is TGCAGTGCTAGAGAGGGGTTGGGGGTCTATGAAGCTTTCTTT. Protein: CSAREGLGVYEAFF.

In this sample, this clonotype turned up many times. The chain employs TRBV4-1 and TRBJ2-1; TRBD2 aligns across 12 bases. The CDR3 has 16 residues. CDR1 and CDR2 (germline): MGHRA, YSYEKL. Unmatched junction bases numbered 6, after V lost 2 bases and J lost 7 bases. For the CDR3, the DNA is TGCGCCAGCAGCCAAATACTAGCGGGAGGATGGAATGAGCAGTTCTTC. As protein: CASSQILAGGWNEQFF.

This clonotype was counted ten times or more. This chain links TRBV25-1 with TRBJ1-5; tentatively, D is TRBD1 (5 bases). This CDR3 spans 15 amino acids. Trimming stripped 6 bases from V and 3 bases from J, with 15 bases between. Germline CDR1 MGHDK, CDR2 SYGVNS. CDR3 loop: CASSPRGPLNQPQHF. The CDR3 nucleotides are TGTGCCAGCAGCCCGAGGGGTCCCCTCAATCAGCCCCAGCATTTT.

This clonotype was counted at least ten times. The chain recombines TRBV6-6 with TRBJ2-7; D is unresolved. The germline gives CDR1 MNHNY, CDR2 SVGAGI (reference sequence). The V end was cut by 2 bases, the J end by 4 bases, with 15 bases between. The CDR3 has 15 residues. The CDR3 DNA follows: TGTGCCAGCAGTTACACCTACTCTAGTGTATACGAGCAGTACTTC. Translated, it gives CASSYTYSSVYEQYF.

The chain carries TRBV4-1 and TRBJ2-5; 12 bases agree with TRBD2. V shed 6 bases and J 4 bases; nucleotides not matched to a gene: 9. The CDR3 spans 16 residues. In germline, CDR1 is MGHRA, CDR2 YSYEKL. CDR3 coding DNA: TGCGCCAGCAGACCCTCTAGCGGGAGGGGTCCAGAGACCCAGTACTTC. Translating it yields CASRPSSGRGPETQYF.

This clonotype was detected a few times. The chain couples TRBV5-1 to TRBJ2-2; 9 bases map to TRBD2. Germline-derived CDR1 and CDR2 are SGHRS and YFSETQ. After removal of 2 bases from V and 4 bases from J, the junction contained 6 bases not matched to a gene. This CDR3 is built from 16 residues. CDR3 DNA: TGCGCCAGCAGCTTAGGGCCAGCGGGAGGCACCGGGGAGCTGTTTTTT. This translates into CASSLGPAGGTGELFF.

With respect to this clonotype: This sequence may be a read error, since a much larger clone differs from it by one base. DNA for the CDR3: TGTGCCAGCAGCAAGAGAGACTACTACGAGCAGTACTTC. Its protein is CASSKRDYYEQYF. This chain links TRBV28 with TRBJ2-7, with D maybe TRBD2 (5 bases). The CDR3 runs 13 residues. The germline CDR1 and CDR2 sequences are MDHEN and SYDVKM. The V end was cut by 6 bases, the J end by 3 bases, with 12 bases between.

This clonotype was detected many times. This sequence joins TRBV6-4 and TRBJ2-7; weak D call: TRBD1 (6 bases). The germline V gene has CDR1 MRHNA and CDR2 SNTAGT. The V end was cut by 3 bases, the J end by 3 bases, with 12 bases between. The CDR3 contains 14 residues. The CDR3 region is CASSETQGGYEQYF. The CDR3, as DNA: TGTGCCAGCAGTGAAACACAGGGTGGCTACGAGCAGTACTTC.

This chain connects TRBV18 to TRBJ2-3, with a possible D match to TRBD2 (6 bases). This CDR3 comprises 16 residues. Trimming removed 6 bases at V and 0 bases at J, with 16 bases between. Per germline, CDR1 KGHSH and CDR2 LQKENI. CDR3 sequence reads: CASSRAGRTSTDTQYF. The DNA for the CDR3 is TGTGCCAGCTCCCGGGCGGGACGGACTAGCACAGATACGCAGTATTTT.

This clonotype appeared a few times. V usage is TRBV20-1 and J usage is TRBJ2-4; D may correspond to TRBD1 or TRBD2 (5 bases each). Between the trimmed V and J ends, which lost 5 bases and 0 bases, there was a span of 23 bases. From germline, CDR1 is DFQATT and CDR2 SNEGSKA (reference sequence). The CDR3 totals 18 residues. CDR3 nucleotides: TGCAGTGCTGAGGAGGATAGGGGCACTACACTAGCCAAAAACATTCAGTACTTC. Translated, it gives CSAEEDRGTTLAKNIQYF.

This clonotype has ten or more counts. The V gene is TRBV12-3 or TRBV12-4, the J gene TRBJ1-1, with D unclear. The CDR3 has 13 residues. Trimming removed 7 bases at V and 4 bases at J, with 13 bases between. The CDR3 here is CASTSKGGTEAFF. CDR3 nucleotide sequence: TGTGCCAGCACCTCAAAGGGAGGCACTGAAGCTTTCTTT.

This clonotype showed up just once. The chain combines TRBV12-3 or TRBV12-4 with TRBJ1-2; D may be TRBD1 (5 bases). Trimming cost V 5 bases and J 5 bases, with 15 bases left between them. The CDR3 is made up of 14 amino acids. CDR3 protein: CASSPWTWGYGYTF. In nucleotides, the CDR3 is TGTGCCAGCAGTCCATGGACATGGGGATATGGCTACACCTTC.

This clonotype was observed at least ten times. This sequence joins TRBV6-2 or TRBV6-3 and TRBJ2-5, with D hard to call. The CDR3 length is 12 residues. Germline-derived CDR1 and CDR2 are MNHEY and SVGEGT. Deletions cut 0 bases from V and 1 base from J, with 0 bases between. The CDR3 here is CASSYSQETQYF. CDR3 nucleotide sequence: TGTGCCAGCAGTTACTCCCAAGAGACCCAGTACTTC.